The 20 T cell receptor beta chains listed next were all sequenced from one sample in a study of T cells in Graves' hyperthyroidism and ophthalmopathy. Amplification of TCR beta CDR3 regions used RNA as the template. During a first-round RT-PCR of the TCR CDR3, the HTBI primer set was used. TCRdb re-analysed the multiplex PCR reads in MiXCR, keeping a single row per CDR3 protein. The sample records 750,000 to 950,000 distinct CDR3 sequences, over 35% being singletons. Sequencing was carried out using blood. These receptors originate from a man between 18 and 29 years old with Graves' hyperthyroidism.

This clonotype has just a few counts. In DNA form, the CDR3 reads TGTGCCAGCAGGAGAATAGCACTTGCAACTAATGAAAAACTGTTTTTT. Amino acid sequence: CASRRIALATNEKLFF. The genes are TRBV6-5 and TRBJ1-4; no firm D call. This CDR3 contains 16 residues. V lost 6 bases, J lost 0 bases, and 14 bases lay in between. The germline V gene has CDR1 MNHEY and CDR2 SVGAGI.

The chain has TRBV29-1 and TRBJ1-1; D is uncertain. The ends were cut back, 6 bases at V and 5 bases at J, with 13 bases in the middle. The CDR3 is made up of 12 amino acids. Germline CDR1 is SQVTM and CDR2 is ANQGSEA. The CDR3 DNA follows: TGCAGCGTGGAGGAGTGGCGGACTGAAGCTTTCTTT. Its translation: CSVEEWRTEAFF.

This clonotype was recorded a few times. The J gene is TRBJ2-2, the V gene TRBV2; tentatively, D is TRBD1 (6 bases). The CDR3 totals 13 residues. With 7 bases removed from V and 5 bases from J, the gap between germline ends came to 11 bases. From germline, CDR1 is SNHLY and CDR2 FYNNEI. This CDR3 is CASNPGATGELFF. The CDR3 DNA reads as TGTGCCAGCAATCCAGGGGCGACCGGGGAGCTGTTTTTT.

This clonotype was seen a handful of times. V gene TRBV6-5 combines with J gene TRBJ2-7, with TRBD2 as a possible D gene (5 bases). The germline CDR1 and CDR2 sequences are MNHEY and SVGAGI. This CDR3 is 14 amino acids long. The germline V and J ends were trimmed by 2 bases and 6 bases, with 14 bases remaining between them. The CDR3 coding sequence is TGTGCCAGCAGTTACATCCCTACAGCGGCCGAGCAGTACTTC. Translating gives CASSYIPTAAEQYF.

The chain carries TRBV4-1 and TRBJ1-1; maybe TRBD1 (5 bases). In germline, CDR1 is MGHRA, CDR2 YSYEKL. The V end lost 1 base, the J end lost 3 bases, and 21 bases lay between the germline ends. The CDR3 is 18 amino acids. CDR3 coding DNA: TGCGCCAGCAGCCAAGGAGTTCTGGGACGACACCTTGACACTGAAGCTTTCTTT. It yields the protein CASSQGVLGRHLDTEAFF.

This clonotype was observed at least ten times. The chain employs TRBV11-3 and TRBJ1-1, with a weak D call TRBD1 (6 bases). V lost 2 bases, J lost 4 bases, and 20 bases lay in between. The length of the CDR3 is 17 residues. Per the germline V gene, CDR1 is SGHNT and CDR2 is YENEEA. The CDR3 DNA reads TGTGCCAGCAGCTTACGGCAATCGGGGGCGGCCAGCACTGAAGCTTTCTTT. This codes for CASSLRQSGAASTEAFF.

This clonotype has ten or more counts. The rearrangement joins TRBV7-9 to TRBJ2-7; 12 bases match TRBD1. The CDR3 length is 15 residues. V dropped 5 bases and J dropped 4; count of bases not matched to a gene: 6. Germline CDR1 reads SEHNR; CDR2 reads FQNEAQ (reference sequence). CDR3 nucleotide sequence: TGTGCCAGCAGCAACAGGGACAGGGGGCCATACGAGCAGTACTTC. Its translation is CASSNRDRGPYEQYF.

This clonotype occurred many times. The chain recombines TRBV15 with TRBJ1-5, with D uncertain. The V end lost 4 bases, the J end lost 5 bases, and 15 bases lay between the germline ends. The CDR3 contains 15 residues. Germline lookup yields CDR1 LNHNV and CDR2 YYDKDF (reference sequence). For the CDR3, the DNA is TGTGCCACCAGCATAGGCGACCTGGGAGATCAGCCCCAGCATTTT. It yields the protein CATSIGDLGDQPQHF.

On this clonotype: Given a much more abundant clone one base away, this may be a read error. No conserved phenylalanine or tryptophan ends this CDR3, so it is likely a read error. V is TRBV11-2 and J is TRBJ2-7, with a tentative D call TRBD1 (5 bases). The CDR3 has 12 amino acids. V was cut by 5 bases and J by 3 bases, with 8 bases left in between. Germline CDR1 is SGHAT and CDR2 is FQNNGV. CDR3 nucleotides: TGTGCCAGCAGCCGACAGATCTACGAGCAGTACCTC. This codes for CASSRQIYEQYL.

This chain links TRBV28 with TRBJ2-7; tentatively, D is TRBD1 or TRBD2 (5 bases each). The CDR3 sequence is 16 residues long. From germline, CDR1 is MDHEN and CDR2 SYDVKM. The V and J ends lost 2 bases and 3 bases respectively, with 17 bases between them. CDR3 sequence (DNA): TGTGCCAGCAGTTTACCCGGGACCGCAGCCCACTACGAGCAGTACTTC. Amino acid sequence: CASSLPGTAAHYEQYF.

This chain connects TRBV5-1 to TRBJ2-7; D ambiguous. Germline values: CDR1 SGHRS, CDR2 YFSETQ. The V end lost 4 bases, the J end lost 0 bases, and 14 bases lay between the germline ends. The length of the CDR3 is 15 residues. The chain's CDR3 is CASSPLERGSYEQYF. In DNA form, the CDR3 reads TGCGCCAGCAGCCCTCTAGAGCGAGGCTCCTACGAGCAGTACTTC.

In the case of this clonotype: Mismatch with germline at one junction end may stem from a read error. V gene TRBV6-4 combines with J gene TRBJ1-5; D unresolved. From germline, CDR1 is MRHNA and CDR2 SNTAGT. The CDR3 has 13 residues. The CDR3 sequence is CASSSTSGQPRHF. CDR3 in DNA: TGTGCCAGCAGTTCCACAAGTGGTCAGCCCCGGCATTTT.

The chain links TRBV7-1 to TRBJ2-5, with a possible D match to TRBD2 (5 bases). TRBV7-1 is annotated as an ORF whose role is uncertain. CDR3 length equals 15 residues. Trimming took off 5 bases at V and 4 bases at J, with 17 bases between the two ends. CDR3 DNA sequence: TGTGCCAGCAGCGGCCGGGGAGCTACGGGAGAGACCCAGTACTTC. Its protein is CASSGRGATGETQYF.

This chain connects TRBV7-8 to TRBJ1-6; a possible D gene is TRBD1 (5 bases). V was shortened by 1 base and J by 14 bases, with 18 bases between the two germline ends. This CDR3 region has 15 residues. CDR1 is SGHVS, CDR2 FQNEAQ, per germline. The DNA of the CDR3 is TGTGCCAGCAGCTTAGTCTGGGGGGACTCAGTTTCCCTCCACTTT. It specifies CASSLVWGDSVSLHF.

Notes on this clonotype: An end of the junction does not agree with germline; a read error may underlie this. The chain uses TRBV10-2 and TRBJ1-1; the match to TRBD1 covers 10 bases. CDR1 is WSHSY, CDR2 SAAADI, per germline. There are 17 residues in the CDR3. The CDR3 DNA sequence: TGTGCCAGCAGCCAGACCGGGACAGGGGTCATGAACACTGAAGCTTTCTTT. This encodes CASSQTGTGVMNTEAFF.

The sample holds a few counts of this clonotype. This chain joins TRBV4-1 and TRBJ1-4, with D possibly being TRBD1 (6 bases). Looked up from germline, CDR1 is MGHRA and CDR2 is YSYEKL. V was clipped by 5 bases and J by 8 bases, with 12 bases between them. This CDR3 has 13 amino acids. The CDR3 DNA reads TGCGCCAGCAGCTCACAGGGAAGCGAAAAACTGTTTTTT. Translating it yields CASSSQGSEKLFF.

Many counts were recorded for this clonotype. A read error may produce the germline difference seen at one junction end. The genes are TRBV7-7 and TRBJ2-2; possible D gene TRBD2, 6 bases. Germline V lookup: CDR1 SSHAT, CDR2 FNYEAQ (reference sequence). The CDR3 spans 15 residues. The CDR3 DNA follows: TGTGCTAGCAGCTTAGACCAGGGAGGCACCGGGGAGCTGTTTTTT. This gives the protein CASSLDQGGTGELFF. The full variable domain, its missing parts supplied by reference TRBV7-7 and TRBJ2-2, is GAGVSQSPRYKVTKRGQDVTLRCDPISSHATLYWYQQALGQGPEFLTYFNYEAQPDKSGLPSDRFSAERPEGSISTLTIQRTEQRDSAMYRCASSLDQGGTGELFFGEGSRLTVL.

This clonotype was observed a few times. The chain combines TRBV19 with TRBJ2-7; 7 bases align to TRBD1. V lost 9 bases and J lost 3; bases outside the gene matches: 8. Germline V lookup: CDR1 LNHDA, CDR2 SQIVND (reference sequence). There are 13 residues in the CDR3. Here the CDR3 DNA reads TGTGCCAGCTCAGGGACAGCAGTCTACGAGCAGTACTTC. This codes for CASSGTAVYEQYF.

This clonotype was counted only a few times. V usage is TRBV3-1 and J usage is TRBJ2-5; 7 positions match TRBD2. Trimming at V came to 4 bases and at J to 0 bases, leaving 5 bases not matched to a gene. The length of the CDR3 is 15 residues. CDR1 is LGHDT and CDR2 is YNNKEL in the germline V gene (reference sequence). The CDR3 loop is CASSPRLADQETQYF. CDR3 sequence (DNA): TGTGCCAGCAGCCCCCGGCTAGCGGACCAAGAGACCCAGTACTTC.

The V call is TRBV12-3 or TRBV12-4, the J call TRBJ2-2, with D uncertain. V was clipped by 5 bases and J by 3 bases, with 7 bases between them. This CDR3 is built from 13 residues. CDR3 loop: CASSHGYTGELFF. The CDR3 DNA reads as TGTGCCAGCAGTCACGGGTACACCGGGGAGCTGTTTTTT.